Listed below are T cell receptor beta chains from one sample, sequenced in a study of blood T cells in healthy people across ages. TCRdb reanalysed the 5' RACE reads using MiXCR and keeps one entry per CDR3 protein. In the table there are about 640,000 distinct CDR3 sequences, under 65% of which are singletons. Sequencing used blood. These receptors were collected from a man aged 55 to 70 in good health. CDR3s include the opening cysteine and the closing phenylalanine or tryptophan.

v_call	j_call	cdr3_aa
TRBV12-3/TRBV12-4	TRBJ1-1	CASSAGQASNTEAFF
TRBV12-3/TRBV12-4	TRBJ2-4	CASSLGGQQYF
TRBV7-2	TRBJ2-7	CASSLGLAVYEQYF
TRBV5-1	TRBJ2-1	CASSPGLAGWDEQFF
TRBV27	TRBJ2-2	CASSMTSGGYTGELFF
TRBV20-1	TRBJ1-4	CSAETRGVREKLFF
TRBV6-1	TRBJ1-2	CASSEFPDSVDGYTF
TRBV9	TRBJ2-5	CASSVGSSGFQETQYF
TRBV7-9	TRBJ2-5	CASTRQGGVRETQYF
TRBV28	TRBJ2-3	CASSPPGGPHTQYF
TRBV10-3	TRBJ2-7	CAISESWGDYEQYF
TRBV7-9	TRBJ1-2	CASSRDAAGNYGYTF
TRBV28	TRBJ2-1	CASRAQSSYNEQFF
TRBV2	TRBJ1-6	CASRDSRNSPLHF
TRBV20-1	TRBJ2-5	CSAPFSGGEETQYF
TRBV7-9	TRBJ1-1	CASSLVSGVNTEAFF
TRBV6-2/TRBV6-3	TRBJ2-3	CASSYDRGGTDTQYF
TRBV10-3	-	CAISEGSSGNQETQFF
TRBV6-6	TRBJ1-2	CASSYGRGGGYTF
TRBV9	TRBJ2-5	CASSVEGRGRAQETRYF
TRBV5-1	TRBJ2-1	CASSPLTGNEQFF
TRBV12-3/TRBV12-4	TRBJ1-1	CASSSPPMNTEAFF
TRBV29-1	TRBJ2-3	CSVDGLAHRTDTQYF
TRBV29-1	TRBJ2-1	CSVGGASGGAVGDEQFF
TRBV5-1	TRBJ2-1	CASSLRQIGYEQFF
TRBV10-3	TRBJ2-5	CAISDSLAGEEETQYF
TRBV27	TRBJ2-5	CASSDHQGGKDHEQYF
TRBV9	TRBJ2-7	CASSADPQGVYEQYF
TRBV25-1	TRBJ1-2	CASSERLTGSGGYTF
TRBV7-2	TRBJ2-5	CASTHPTDQETQYF
TRBV4-1	TRBJ2-1	CASSQDGAQYNEQFF
TRBV6-5	TRBJ1-2	CASSYFPGRGYTF
TRBV6-5	TRBJ1-1	CASSYSGIEAFF
TRBV20-1	TRBJ1-2	CSARISQGGYTF
TRBV5-1	TRBJ1-2	CASSWTGDFLSGYGYTF
TRBV25-1	TRBJ1-2	CASSATLTRGYTF
TRBV12-3/TRBV12-4	TRBJ1-1	CASSLVGDEAFF
TRBV4-2	-	CASSQGLGLAPYEQYF
TRBV6-4	TRBJ2-3	CASRVGLSTDTQYF
TRBV2	TRBJ2-1	CASRLTSGGADEQFF
TRBV4-1	TRBJ2-3	CASSQVPLSGGSTDTQYF
TRBV5-8	TRBJ2-5	CASSLAPAIKGTQYF